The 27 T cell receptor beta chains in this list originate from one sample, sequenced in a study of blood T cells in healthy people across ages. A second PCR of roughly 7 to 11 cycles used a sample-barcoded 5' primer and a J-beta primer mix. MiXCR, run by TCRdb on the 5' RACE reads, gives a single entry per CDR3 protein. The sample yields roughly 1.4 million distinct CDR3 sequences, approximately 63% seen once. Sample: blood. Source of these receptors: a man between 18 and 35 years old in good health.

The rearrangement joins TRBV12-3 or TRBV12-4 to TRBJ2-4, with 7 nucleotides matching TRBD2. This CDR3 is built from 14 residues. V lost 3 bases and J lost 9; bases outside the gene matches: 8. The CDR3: CASSLSLRGSIQYF. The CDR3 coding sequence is TGTGCCAGCAGTTTGTCTCTGCGGGGGAGCATTCAGTACTTC.

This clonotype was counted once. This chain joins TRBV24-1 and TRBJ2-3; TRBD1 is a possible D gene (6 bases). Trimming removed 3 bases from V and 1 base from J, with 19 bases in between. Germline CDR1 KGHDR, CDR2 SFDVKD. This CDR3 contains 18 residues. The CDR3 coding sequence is TGTGCCACCAGTGATAACCCTGGACAGAGTCCTGGCACAGATACGCAGTATTTT. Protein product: CATSDNPGQSPGTDTQYF.

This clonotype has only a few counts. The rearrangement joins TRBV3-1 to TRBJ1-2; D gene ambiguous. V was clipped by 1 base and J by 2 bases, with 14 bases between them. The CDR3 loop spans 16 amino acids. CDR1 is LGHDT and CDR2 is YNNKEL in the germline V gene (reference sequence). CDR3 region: CASSQGPGGTNYGYTF. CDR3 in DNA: TGTGCCAGCAGCCAAGGCCCCGGCGGAACCAACTATGGCTACACCTTC.

CDR3 sequence (DNA): TGTGCCAGCAGCCAAGATCCGGGGAAGCAGTACTTC. Protein: CASSQDPGKQYF. This chain links TRBV14 with TRBJ2-7, with a tentative D call TRBD2 (5 bases). Germline V gene lookup returns CDR1 SGHDN and CDR2 FVKESK. This CDR3 is built from 12 residues. V was trimmed by 0 bases and J by 8 bases, leaving 8 bases between them. Full variable domain (rest looked up from reference TRBV14 and TRBJ2-7): EAGVTQFPSHSVIEKGQTVTLRCDPISGHDNLYWYRRVMGKEIKFLLHFVKESKQDESGMPNNRFLAERTGGTYSTLKVQPAELEDSGVYFCASSQDPGKQYFGPGTRLTVT.

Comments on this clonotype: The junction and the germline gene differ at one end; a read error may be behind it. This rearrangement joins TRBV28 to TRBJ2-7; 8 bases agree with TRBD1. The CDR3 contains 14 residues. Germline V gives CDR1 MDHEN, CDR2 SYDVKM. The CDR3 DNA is TGTGTCAGCAGCGGCGGGACAGGTAGCTACGAGCAGTACTTC. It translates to CVSSGGTGSYEQYF.

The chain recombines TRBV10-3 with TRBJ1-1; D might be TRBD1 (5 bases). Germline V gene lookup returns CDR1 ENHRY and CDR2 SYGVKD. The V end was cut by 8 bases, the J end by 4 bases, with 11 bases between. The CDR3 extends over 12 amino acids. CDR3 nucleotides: TGTGCCATCGGGCGGGGGAGCACTGAAGCTTTCTTT. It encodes CAIGRGSTEAFF.

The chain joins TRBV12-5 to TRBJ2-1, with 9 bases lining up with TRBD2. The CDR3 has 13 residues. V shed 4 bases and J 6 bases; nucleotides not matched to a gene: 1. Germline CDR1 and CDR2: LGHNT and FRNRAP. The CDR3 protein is CASGSTSGNEQFF. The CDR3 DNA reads TGTGCTAGTGGTTCGACTAGCGGCAATGAGCAGTTCTTC.

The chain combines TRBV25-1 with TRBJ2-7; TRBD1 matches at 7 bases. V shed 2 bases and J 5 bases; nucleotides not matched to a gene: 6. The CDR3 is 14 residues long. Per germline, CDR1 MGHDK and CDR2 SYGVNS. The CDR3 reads CASSEQGVSDEQYF. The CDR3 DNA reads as TGTGCCAGCAGTGAACAGGGGGTTAGCGACGAGCAGTACTTC.

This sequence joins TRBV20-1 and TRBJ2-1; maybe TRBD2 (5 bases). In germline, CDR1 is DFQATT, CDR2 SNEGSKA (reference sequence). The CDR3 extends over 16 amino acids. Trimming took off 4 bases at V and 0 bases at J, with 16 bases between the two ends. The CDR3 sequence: CSATYFGESSYNEQFF. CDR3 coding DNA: TGCAGTGCTACCTACTTCGGGGAGAGCTCCTACAATGAGCAGTTCTTC.

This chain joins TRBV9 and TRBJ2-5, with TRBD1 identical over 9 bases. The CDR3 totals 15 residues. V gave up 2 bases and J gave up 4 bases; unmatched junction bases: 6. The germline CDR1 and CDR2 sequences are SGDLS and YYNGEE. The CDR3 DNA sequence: TGTGCCAGCAGCGTGGGACAGGGTCTTGGAGAGACCCAGTACTTC. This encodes CASSVGQGLGETQYF.

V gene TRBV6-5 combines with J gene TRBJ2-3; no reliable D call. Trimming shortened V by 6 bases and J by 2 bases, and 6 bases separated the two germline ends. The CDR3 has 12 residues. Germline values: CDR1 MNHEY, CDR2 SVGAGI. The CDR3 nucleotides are TGTGCCAGCAGGGTCAACACAGATACGCAGTATTTT. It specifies CASRVNTDTQYF.

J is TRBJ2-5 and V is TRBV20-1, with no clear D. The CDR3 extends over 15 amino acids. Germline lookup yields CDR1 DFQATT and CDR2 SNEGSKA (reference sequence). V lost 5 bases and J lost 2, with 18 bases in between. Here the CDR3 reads CSAQPPDADQETQYF. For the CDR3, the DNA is TGCAGTGCTCAGCCCCCGGACGCCGATCAAGAGACCCAGTACTTC.

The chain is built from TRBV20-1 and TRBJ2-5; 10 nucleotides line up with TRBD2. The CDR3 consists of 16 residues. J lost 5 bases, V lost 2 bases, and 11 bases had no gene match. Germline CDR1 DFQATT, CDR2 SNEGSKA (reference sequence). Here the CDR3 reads CSARPGELAGRETQYF. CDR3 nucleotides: TGCAGTGCTAGACCCGGGGAACTAGCGGGAAGGGAGACCCAGTACTTC.

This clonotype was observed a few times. The CDR3 region is CASSPGLAGSSYEQYF. The CDR3 DNA sequence: TGTGCCAGCAGCCCCGGACTAGCGGGGAGCTCCTACGAGCAGTACTTC. The chain joins TRBV7-7 to TRBJ2-7, with 12 bases lining up with TRBD2. The J segment lost 0 bases and the V segment lost 5 bases, leaving 5 bases of the junction unmatched. The CDR3 runs 16 residues. Germline V gene data show CDR1 as SSHAT and CDR2 as FNYEAQ (reference sequence).

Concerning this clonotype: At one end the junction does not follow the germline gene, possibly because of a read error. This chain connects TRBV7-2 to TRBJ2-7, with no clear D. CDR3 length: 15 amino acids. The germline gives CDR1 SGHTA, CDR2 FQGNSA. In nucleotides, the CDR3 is TGTGCCAGCAGCTTAGACGTTAGCCTCCCTTACGAACAGTACTTC. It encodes CASSLDVSLPYEQYF. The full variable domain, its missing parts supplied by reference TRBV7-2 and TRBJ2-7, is GAGVSQSPSNKVTEKGKDVELRCDPISGHTALYWYRQSLGQGLEFLIYFQGNSAPDKSGLPSDRFSAERTGGSVSTLTIQRTQQEDSAVYLCASSLDVSLPYEQYFGPGTRLTVT.

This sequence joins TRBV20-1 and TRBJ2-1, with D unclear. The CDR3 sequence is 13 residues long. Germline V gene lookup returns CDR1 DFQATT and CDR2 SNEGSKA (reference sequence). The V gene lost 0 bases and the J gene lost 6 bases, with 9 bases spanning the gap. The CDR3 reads CSARDLEFNEQFF. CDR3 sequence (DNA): TGCAGTGCTAGAGATCTAGAATTCAATGAGCAGTTCTTC.

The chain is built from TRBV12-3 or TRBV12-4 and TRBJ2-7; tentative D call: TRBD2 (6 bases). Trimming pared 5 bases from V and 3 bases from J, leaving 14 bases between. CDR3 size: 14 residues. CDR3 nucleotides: TGTGCCAGCAGTATTGCGGGGTCCGGCTACGAGCAGTACTTC. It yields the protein CASSIAGSGYEQYF.

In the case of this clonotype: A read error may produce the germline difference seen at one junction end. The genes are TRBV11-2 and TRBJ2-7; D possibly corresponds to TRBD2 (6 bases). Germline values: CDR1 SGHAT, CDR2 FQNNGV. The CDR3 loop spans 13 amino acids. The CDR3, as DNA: TGTGCCAACAGCAGTGGGGGGATCTACGAGCAGTACTTC. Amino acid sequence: CANSSGGIYEQYF.

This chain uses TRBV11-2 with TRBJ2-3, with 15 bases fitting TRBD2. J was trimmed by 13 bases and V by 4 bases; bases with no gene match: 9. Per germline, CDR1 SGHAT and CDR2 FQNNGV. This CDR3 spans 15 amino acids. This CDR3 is CASSSKGTSGGPEYF. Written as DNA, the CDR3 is TGTGCCAGCAGCTCCAAGGGGACTAGCGGGGGGCCTGAGTATTTT.

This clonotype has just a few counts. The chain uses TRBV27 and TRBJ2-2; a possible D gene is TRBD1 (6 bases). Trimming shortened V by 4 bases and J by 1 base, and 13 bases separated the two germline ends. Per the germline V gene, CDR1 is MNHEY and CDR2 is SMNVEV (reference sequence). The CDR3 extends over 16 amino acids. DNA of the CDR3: TGTGCCAGCAGTTCCTCAAAACAGGGGAACACCGGGGAGCTGTTTTTT. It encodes CASSSSKQGNTGELFF.

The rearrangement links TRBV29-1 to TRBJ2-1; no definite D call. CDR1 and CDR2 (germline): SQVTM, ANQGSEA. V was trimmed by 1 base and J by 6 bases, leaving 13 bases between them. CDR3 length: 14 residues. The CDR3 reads CSVEANPKANEQFF. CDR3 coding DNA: TGCAGCGTTGAAGCGAACCCAAAAGCCAATGAGCAGTTCTTC.

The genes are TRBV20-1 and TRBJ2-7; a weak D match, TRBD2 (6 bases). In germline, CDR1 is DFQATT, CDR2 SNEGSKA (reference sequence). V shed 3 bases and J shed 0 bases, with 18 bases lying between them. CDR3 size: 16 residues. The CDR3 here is CSARPSGAKYSYEQYF. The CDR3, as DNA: TGCAGTGCTAGGCCCTCGGGAGCCAAGTACTCCTACGAGCAGTACTTC.

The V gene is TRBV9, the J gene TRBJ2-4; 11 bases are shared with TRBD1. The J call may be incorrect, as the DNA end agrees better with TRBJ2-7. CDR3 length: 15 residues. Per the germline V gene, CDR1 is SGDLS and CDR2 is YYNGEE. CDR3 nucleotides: TGTGCCAGCAGCATCGGACAGGGGGCTGGGTTCGAGCAGTACTTC. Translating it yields CASSIGQGAGFEQYF.

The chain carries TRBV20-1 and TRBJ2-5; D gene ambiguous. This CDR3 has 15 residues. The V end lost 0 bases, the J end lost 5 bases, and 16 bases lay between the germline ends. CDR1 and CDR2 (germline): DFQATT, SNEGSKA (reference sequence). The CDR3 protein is CSARDPGASGETQYF. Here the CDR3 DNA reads TGCAGTGCTAGAGATCCTGGAGCATCCGGGGAGACCCAGTACTTC.

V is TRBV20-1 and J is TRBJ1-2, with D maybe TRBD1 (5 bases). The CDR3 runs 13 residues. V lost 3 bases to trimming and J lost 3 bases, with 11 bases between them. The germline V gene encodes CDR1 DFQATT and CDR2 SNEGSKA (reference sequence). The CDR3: CSASRAADYGYTF. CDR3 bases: TGCAGTGCTAGCAGGGCTGCTGACTATGGCTACACCTTC.

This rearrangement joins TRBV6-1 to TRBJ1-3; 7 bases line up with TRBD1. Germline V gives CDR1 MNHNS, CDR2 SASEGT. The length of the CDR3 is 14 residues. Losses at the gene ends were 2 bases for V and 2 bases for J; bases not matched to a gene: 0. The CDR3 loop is CASSETGAGNTIYF. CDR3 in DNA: TGTGCCAGCAGTGAAACAGGGGCTGGAAACACCATATATTTT.

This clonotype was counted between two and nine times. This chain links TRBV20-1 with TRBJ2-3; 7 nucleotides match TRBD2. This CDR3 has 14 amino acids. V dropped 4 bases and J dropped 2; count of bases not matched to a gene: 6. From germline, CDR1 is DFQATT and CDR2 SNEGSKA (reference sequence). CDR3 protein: CSAMAGEATDTQYF. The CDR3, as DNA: TGCAGTGCTATGGCGGGAGAGGCCACAGATACGCAGTATTTT.